A single sample is the source of the 11 T cell receptor beta chains below, sequenced in a study of blood T cell repertoires in COVID-19. Sequencing was performed with immunoSEQ multiplex PCR; in TCRdb, only in-frame clones are kept and a portion is missing. The repertoire holds 190,000 or so clones, with approximately 90% as singletons. The source material was peripheral blood. The receptors come from a woman under 30 who had recovered from COVID-19.

V gene TRBV3-1 (or the pseudogene TRBV3-2) combines with J gene TRBJ2-3; D is perhaps TRBD2 (6 bases). The germline V gene has CDR1 LGHDT and CDR2 YNNKEL (reference sequence). Trimming took 0 bases from V and 2 from J, leaving 15 bases between them. This CDR3 comprises 17 residues. As DNA, the CDR3 is TGTGCCAGCAGCCAAGATCGAGGGACGGGACTCACAGATACGCAGTATTTT. Translating gives CASSQDRGTGLTDTQYF.

The chain is built from TRBV5-1 and TRBJ2-5; possible D gene TRBD1, 6 bases. The V gene lost 4 bases and the J gene lost 2 bases, with 12 bases spanning the gap. The CDR3 has 14 residues. Germline loops: CDR1 SGHRS, CDR2 YFSETQ. This CDR3 reads CASSAPGQQETQYF. DNA for the CDR3: TGCGCCAGCAGCGCACCGGGACAACAAGAGACCCAGTACTTC.

The V and J genes are TRBV5-4 and TRBJ1-2, with 7 positions matching TRBD1. This CDR3 is built from 12 residues. V trimming: 4 bases; J trimming: 8 bases; junction bases outside the gene matches: 5. Germline V gene data show CDR1 as SGHNT and CDR2 as YYREEE (reference sequence). In DNA, the CDR3 is TGTGCCAGCAGCCCGGGACAGCGGGGCTACACCTTC. Residues: CASSPGQRGYTF. The full variable domain, rest sourced from reference TRBV5-4 and TRBJ1-2, is ETGVTQSPTHLIKTRGQQVTLRCSSQSGHNTVSWYQQALGQGPQFIFQYYREEENGRGNFPPRFSGLQFPNYSSELNVNALELDDSALYLCASSPGQRGYTFGSGTRLTVV.

This chain uses TRBV7-2 with TRBJ2-5; D is undetermined. Germline CDR1 is SGHTA and CDR2 is FQGNSA. CDR3 length: 16 residues. V was shortened by 0 bases and J by 2 bases, with 13 bases between the two germline ends. The CDR3 region is CASSLALATQQETQYF. The CDR3 nucleotides read TGTGCCAGCAGCTTAGCGCTGGCCACCCAGCAAGAGACCCAGTACTTC.

This chain uses TRBV5-6 with TRBJ1-4; no firm D call. The CDR3 runs 14 residues. Germline CDR1 is SGHDT and CDR2 is YYEEEE. The germline V and J ends were trimmed by 1 base and 8 bases, with 12 bases remaining between them. CDR3 residues: CASSLYRTREKLFF. The CDR3 nucleotides are TGTGCCAGCAGCTTGTACAGAACTAGGGAAAAACTGTTTTTT.

This chain joins TRBV19 and TRBJ1-1; maybe TRBD1 (6 bases). The CDR3 loop spans 15 amino acids. In germline, CDR1 is LNHDA, CDR2 SQIVND (reference sequence). Deletions cut 4 bases from V and 5 bases from J, with 17 bases between. CDR3 loop: CASSNSVGGNTEAFF. In nucleotides, the CDR3 is TGTGCCAGTAGTAACTCAGTAGGGGGAAATACTGAAGCTTTCTTT.

The chain recombines TRBV19 with TRBJ1-2; 9 nucleotides line up with TRBD1. V was clipped by 5 bases and J by 4 bases; unmatched bases: 11. Germline loops: CDR1 LNHDA, CDR2 SQIVND (reference sequence). CDR3 length: 16 amino acids. CDR3 bases: TGTGCCAGTAGTTCGTTTACAGGGGGCATAGGCTATGGCTACACCTTC. Translating it yields CASSSFTGGIGYGYTF.

The chain couples TRBV24-1 to TRBJ2-7; 7 bases agree with TRBD2. The CDR3 extends over 18 amino acids. Germline CDR1 reads KGHDR; CDR2 reads SFDVKD. Trimming cost V 2 bases and J 3 bases; bases outside gene matches: 15. The DNA for the CDR3 is TGTGCCACCAGTGATTCCCGGCGGGAGCGGAGGACTTACTACGAGCAGTACGTC. This codes for CATSDSRRERRTYYEQYV.

The chain links TRBV7-8 to TRBJ2-7; 7 bases map to TRBD2. Germline V gene sequence: CDR1 SGHVS, CDR2 FQNEAQ. This CDR3 is 14 amino acids long. After removal of 6 bases from V and 2 bases from J, the junction contained 7 bases not matched to a gene. CDR3 protein: CASRRDSGPYEQYV. CDR3 DNA sequence: TGTGCCAGCAGGCGAGATAGCGGGCCCTACGAGCAGTACGTC.

This chain joins TRBV6-5 and TRBJ1-6; D is uncertain. The CDR3 runs to 14 residues. V was cut by 7 bases and J by 7 bases, with 14 bases left in between. In germline, CDR1 is MNHEY, CDR2 SVGAGI. The CDR3 sequence: CASISSDGNSPLHF. In nucleotides, the CDR3 is TGTGCCAGCATTTCGAGCGACGGAAATTCACCCCTCCACTTT.

V usage is TRBV9 and J usage is TRBJ2-2; 13 positions agree with TRBD2. Germline CDR1 is SGDLS and CDR2 is YYNGEE. The CDR3 covers 19 residues. With 4 bases clipped from V and 0 bases from J, the junction kept 9 bases outside the gene matches. The CDR3 spells CASSPIAGTSGTNTGELFF. In DNA, the CDR3 is TGTGCCAGCAGCCCTATCGCGGGGACTAGCGGGACGAACACCGGGGAGCTGTTTTTT.